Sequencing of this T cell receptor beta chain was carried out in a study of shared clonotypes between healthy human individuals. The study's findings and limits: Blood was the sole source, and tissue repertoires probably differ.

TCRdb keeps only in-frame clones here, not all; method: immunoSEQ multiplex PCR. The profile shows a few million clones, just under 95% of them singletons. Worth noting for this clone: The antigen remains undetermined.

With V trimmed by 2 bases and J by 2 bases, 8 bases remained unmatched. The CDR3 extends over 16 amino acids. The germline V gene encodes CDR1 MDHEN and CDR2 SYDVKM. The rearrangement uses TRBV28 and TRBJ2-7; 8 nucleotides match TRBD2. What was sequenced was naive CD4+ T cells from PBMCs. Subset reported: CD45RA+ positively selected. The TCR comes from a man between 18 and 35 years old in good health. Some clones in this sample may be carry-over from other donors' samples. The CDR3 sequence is CASSLGSRGAAYEQYF. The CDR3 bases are TGTGCCAGCAGTTTAGGGTCGCGGGGGGCCGCCTACGAGCAGTACTTC.